Presented here are 29 T cell receptor beta chains from one specimen sequenced in a study of shared clonotypes between healthy human individuals. Sequencing used immunoSEQ multiplex PCR; TCRdb keeps in-frame clones, though not all of them. The sample lists approximately 530,000 clones; 95% to 96% were seen once. Source material: naive CD4+ T cells sorted from blood. Subset in this sample: CD45RA+ positively selected. The origin of the receptors is a woman under 40 in good health.

This chain joins TRBV6-6 and TRBJ2-7, with 8 nucleotides matching TRBD1. V was clipped by 6 bases and J by 3 bases; unmatched bases: 4. This CDR3 region has 13 residues. Looked up from germline, CDR1 is MNHNY and CDR2 is SVGAGI (reference sequence). CDR3: CASSVTGDYEQYF. The CDR3 region has the DNA TGTGCCAGCAGCGTGACAGGGGACTACGAGCAGTACTTC.

This chain links TRBV23-1 with TRBJ2-7; 7 bases line up with TRBD1. TRBV23-1 is filed as an ORF, its function uncertain. The CDR3 contains 15 residues. Trimming at V came to 4 bases and at J to 7 bases, leaving 13 bases not matched to a gene. CDR3 sequence (DNA): TGCGCCAGCAGTCCACCGAGGAAGGGGGCAGGAGAGCAGTACTTC. Residues: CASSPPRKGAGEQYF.

The rearrangement links TRBV5-1 to TRBJ2-7, with TRBD2 matching 11 bases. The germline gives CDR1 SGHRS, CDR2 YFSETQ. V shed 1 base, J shed 7 bases, and the junction held 7 bases outside the gene matches. The CDR3 totals 15 residues. CDR3 in DNA: TGCGCCAGCAGCTTGACGACTAGCGGGAATTTGGAGCAGTACTTC. This sequence encodes CASSLTTSGNLEQYF.

The chain carries TRBV28 and TRBJ2-4; D might be TRBD2 (5 bases). Trimming took off 5 bases at V and 0 bases at J, with 17 bases between the two ends. The germline gives CDR1 MDHEN, CDR2 SYDVKM. This CDR3 has 17 amino acids. DNA of the CDR3: TGTGCCAGCAGTCCCTACGGGGAGTCTATAGCCAAAAACATTCAGTACTTC. It encodes CASSPYGESIAKNIQYF.

The chain links TRBV7-9 to TRBJ1-2, with D possibly being TRBD1 (6 bases). The CDR3 loop spans 13 amino acids. The V gene lost 5 bases and the J gene lost 3 bases, with 10 bases spanning the gap. Germline loops: CDR1 SEHNR, CDR2 FQNEAQ (reference sequence). CDR3 residues: CASSLWTDYGYTF. CDR3 nucleotides: TGTGCCAGCAGCCTATGGACAGACTATGGCTACACCTTC.

V is TRBV2 and J is TRBJ2-1; possibly TRBD2 for D (6 bases). Between the trimmed V and J ends, which lost 3 bases and 7 bases, there was a span of 16 bases. This CDR3 is 15 amino acids long. The germline V gene encodes CDR1 SNHLY and CDR2 FYNNEI. The CDR3 nucleotides are TGTGCCAGCAGTGATAGTACTGGGGAGGAAAATGAGCAGTTCTTC. As protein: CASSDSTGEENEQFF.

The gene calls are TRBV6-1 and TRBJ1-5; D unresolved. Germline values: CDR1 MNHNS, CDR2 SASEGT. This CDR3 has 13 residues. The V gene lost 1 base and the J gene lost 9 bases, with 10 bases spanning the gap. CDR3 region: CASSEGGWVPQHF. CDR3 sequence (DNA): TGTGCCAGCAGTGAAGGTGGATGGGTGCCCCAGCATTTT.

The V call is TRBV6-1, the J call TRBJ1-1; TRBD1 matches 8 bases. Germline V gives CDR1 MNHNS, CDR2 SASEGT. CDR3 length equals 15 residues. V was pared by 4 bases and J by 1 base, with 5 bases of the junction left unmatched. CDR3 amino acids: CASSVSGTGNTEAFF. In nucleotides, the CDR3 is TGTGCCAGCAGTGTCTCCGGGACAGGGAACACTGAAGCTTTCTTT.

This clone is a singleton in its sample. The gene calls are TRBV5-4 and TRBJ2-7; no clear D. Germline-derived CDR1 and CDR2 are SGHNT and YYREEE (reference sequence). With 4 bases removed from V and 6 bases from J, the gap between germline ends came to 14 bases. This CDR3 is built from 13 residues. This CDR3 is CASSVGSIGEQYF. The CDR3 DNA follows: TGTGCCAGCAGCGTAGGGTCTATCGGCGAGCAGTACTTC.

The chain has TRBV7-2 and TRBJ2-1, with 11 bases aligning to TRBD2. Germline CDR1 and CDR2: SGHTA and FQGNSA. Trimming took 8 bases from V and 6 from J; bases not matched to a gene: 3. CDR3 length: 13 residues. CDR3 residues: CASLSGRANEQFF. CDR3 sequence (DNA): TGTGCCAGCCTTAGCGGGAGGGCCAATGAGCAGTTCTTC.

The chain joins TRBV9 to TRBJ2-1; TRBD2 matches 8 bases. The germline CDR1 and CDR2 sequences are SGDLS and YYNGEE. CDR3 size: 16 residues. V shed 0 bases, J shed 5 bases, and the junction held 7 bases outside the gene matches. CDR3 DNA: TGTGCCAGCAGCGTAGACGGGACTAGGATCCACAATGAGCAGTTCTTC. The encoded protein is CASSVDGTRIHNEQFF.

The V call is TRBV4-2, the J call TRBJ2-7; the match to TRBD2 covers 7 bases. The CDR3 covers 16 residues. V gave up 0 bases and J gave up 0 bases; unmatched junction bases: 5. Germline lookup yields CDR1 LGHNA and CDR2 YNFKEQ. CDR3 loop: CASSQESSGTSYEQYF. The CDR3 DNA is TGTGCCAGCAGCCAAGAGTCAAGCGGGACCTCCTACGAGCAGTACTTC.

The chain joins TRBV2 to TRBJ1-1; D is unresolved. Trimming stripped 7 bases from V and 3 bases from J, with 9 bases between. Germline V gene data show CDR1 as SNHLY and CDR2 as FYNNEI. The CDR3 length is 12 residues. The CDR3 here is CASTDADTEAFF. DNA for the CDR3: TGTGCCAGCACCGATGCGGACACTGAAGCTTTCTTT.

The chain combines TRBV29-1 with TRBJ2-7; no firm D call. Trimming pared 7 bases from V and 2 bases from J, leaving 15 bases between. The CDR3 contains 13 residues. Germline-derived CDR1 and CDR2 are SQVTM and ANQGSEA. For the CDR3, the DNA is TGCAGCGCTATGGATCCCCCAGCCTACGAGCAGTACTTC. Translation: CSAMDPPAYEQYF.

The chain couples TRBV27 to TRBJ2-2; D is undetermined. Germline V gene sequence: CDR1 MNHEY, CDR2 SMNVEV (reference sequence). This CDR3 has 12 residues. V was pared by 3 bases and J by 6 bases, with 5 bases between. The CDR3 DNA reads as TGTGCCAGCAGTTTGGCCTCCGGGGAGCTGTTTTTT. It yields the protein CASSLASGELFF.

This chain uses TRBV2 with TRBJ2-7; possibly TRBD2 for D (5 bases). The V end lost 4 bases, the J end lost 6 bases, and 19 bases lay between the germline ends. The CDR3 runs to 15 residues. CDR1 is SNHLY and CDR2 is FYNNEI in the germline V gene. Here the CDR3 reads CASSVEGLGYSEQYF. CDR3 in DNA: TGTGCCAGCAGTGTCGAGGGTCTGGGTTACTCCGAGCAGTACTTC.

V usage is TRBV6-5 and J usage is TRBJ2-2, with D perhaps being TRBD1 or TRBD2 (5 bases each). V was cut by 7 bases and J by 6 bases, with 18 bases left in between. CDR1 MNHEY and CDR2 SVGAGI come from the germline V gene. The CDR3 has 15 residues. CDR3 sequence (DNA): TGTGCCAGCACCAGGCAACCCCGGGGCTCCGGGGAGCTGTTTTTT. Protein: CASTRQPRGSGELFF.

The J gene is TRBJ1-2, the V gene TRBV2; tentatively, D is TRBD1 (5 bases). This CDR3 has 15 residues. Deletions cut 4 bases from V and 6 bases from J, with 18 bases between. CDR1 is SNHLY, CDR2 FYNNEI, per germline. CDR3: CASSVEGSVPNGYTF. CDR3 bases: TGTGCCAGCAGTGTGGAGGGGTCGGTACCCAATGGCTACACCTTC. Filled out from reference TRBV2 and TRBJ1-2, the complete variable domain reads EPEVTQTPSHQVTQMGQEVILRCVPISNHLYFYWYRQILGQKVEFLVSFYNNEISEKSEIFDDQFSVERPDGSNFTLKIRSTKLEDSAMYFCASSVEGSVPNGYTFGSGTRLTVV.

The V and J genes are TRBV4-1 and TRBJ1-4, with D tentatively TRBD1 (5 bases). This CDR3 has 15 amino acids. Germline CDR1 reads MGHRA; CDR2 reads YSYEKL. The V and J ends lost 1 base and 4 bases respectively, with 10 bases between them. CDR3 nucleotides: TGCGCCAGCAGCCAAGGGGGCAGGTTTAATGAAAAACTGTTTTTT. Its protein is CASSQGGRFNEKLFF.

This chain connects TRBV9 to TRBJ2-1; 7 bases are shared with TRBD2. CDR3 size: 11 residues. The trim removed 3 bases at V and 13 bases at J, leaving 4 bases unmatched. Germline V CDR1 and CDR2: SGDLS, YYNGEE. This CDR3 reads CASSEPGLQFF. The CDR3 nucleotides are TGTGCCAGCAGCGAACCGGGACTACAGTTCTTC.

This chain connects TRBV28 to TRBJ1-2; 8 positions agree with TRBD1. V lost 5 bases to trimming and J lost 4 bases; unmatched junction nucleotides: 9. CDR3 length equals 15 residues. The germline V gene encodes CDR1 MDHEN and CDR2 SYDVKM. As DNA, the CDR3 is TGTGCCAGCAGTCCCTACCCGGACAGGGCCTATGGCTACACCTTC. It yields the protein CASSPYPDRAYGYTF.

The V gene is TRBV7-2, the J gene TRBJ2-3; 7 bases match TRBD1. Germline values: CDR1 SGHTA, CDR2 FQGNSA. Trimming cost V 5 bases and J 4 bases; bases outside gene matches: 9. CDR3 size: 15 residues. Here the CDR3 DNA reads TGTGCCAGCAGCCCAAGGACAGGAAGATCAGATACGCAGTATTTT. Its protein is CASSPRTGRSDTQYF.

This sequence joins TRBV5-1 and TRBJ2-7; D is ambiguous. CDR1 and CDR2 (germline): SGHRS, YFSETQ. The CDR3 runs 16 residues. V gave up 0 bases and J gave up 0 bases, with 13 bases separating them. The CDR3 sequence is CASSLGLASGSYEQYF. In DNA, the CDR3 is TGCGCCAGCAGCTTGGGGTTAGCTTCGGGCTCCTACGAGCAGTACTTC.

The chain has TRBV4-1 and TRBJ2-7; possible D gene TRBD1, 5 bases. V was trimmed by 1 base and J by 1 base, leaving 11 bases between them. The CDR3 totals 15 residues. Germline values: CDR1 MGHRA, CDR2 YSYEKL. The DNA for the CDR3 is TGCGCCAGCAGCCAAGTGCAGGGATCTTCCTACGAGCAGTACTTC. Amino acids: CASSQVQGSSYEQYF.

This clone was seen only a few times. The CDR3 DNA reads as TGTGCCAGCTCTCCTGGGCCATCCTACGAGCAGTACTTC. Its protein product is CASSPGPSYEQYF. The rearrangement uses TRBV18 and TRBJ2-7, with no clear D. V lost 6 bases and J 1 base, leaving 10 bases between the germline ends. Looked up from germline, CDR1 is KGHSH and CDR2 is LQKENI. This CDR3 comprises 13 residues.

V gene TRBV6-1 combines with J gene TRBJ1-5, with D possibly being TRBD1 (5 bases). Germline V gene data show CDR1 as MNHNS and CDR2 as SASEGT. V lost 4 bases to trimming and J lost 6 bases, with 16 bases between them. The CDR3 is made up of 15 amino acids. CDR3 sequence reads: CASSADRQGPQPQHF. CDR3 DNA sequence: TGTGCCAGCAGTGCCGATCGGCAGGGACCTCAGCCCCAGCATTTT.

The V and J genes are TRBV7-8 and TRBJ1-4; a weak D match, TRBD1 (5 bases). The germline V gene encodes CDR1 SGHVS and CDR2 FQNEAQ. The CDR3 extends over 15 amino acids. Trimming removed 5 bases at V and 12 bases at J, with 22 bases between. The CDR3 DNA reads TGTGCCAGCAGCCCGGCGGGGCCAGGAGAGTATCAACTGTTTTTT. It is translated as CASSPAGPGEYQLFF. Based on the CDR3 plus reference TRBV7-8 and TRBJ1-4, the full variable domain is GAGVSQSPRYKVAKRGQDVALRCDPISGHVSLFWYQQALGQGPEFLTYFQNEAQLDKSGLPSDRFFAERPEGSVSTLKIQRTQQEDSAVYLCASSPAGPGEYQLFFGSGTQLSVL.

This sequence joins TRBV27 and TRBJ1-5, with 7 positions matching TRBD1. The CDR3 sequence is 15 residues long. Germline V gives CDR1 MNHEY, CDR2 SMNVEV (reference sequence). The junction had 11 bases not matched to a gene; V was cut back by 6 bases and J by 6 bases. CDR3 sequence reads: CASRGAGGPAQPQHF. CDR3 coding DNA: TGTGCCAGCAGAGGGGCAGGGGGGCCTGCTCAGCCCCAGCATTTT.

This rearrangement joins TRBV6-5 to TRBJ2-7; D is undetermined. The CDR3 is 14 residues long. The V and J ends lost 0 bases and 7 bases respectively, with 13 bases between them. Germline V CDR1 and CDR2: MNHEY, SVGAGI. The CDR3 here is CASSYSSPLGEQYF. The CDR3 nucleotides read TGTGCCAGCAGTTACTCGAGCCCACTCGGGGAGCAGTACTTC.